The clone carrying this T cell receptor beta chain was observed once. The antigen is not known. The V gene's germline CDR1 is ENHRY and CDR2 SYGVKD. V was pared by 5 bases and J by 1 base, with 16 bases between. The CDR3 is made up of 16 amino acids. This sample is part of a study of cytomegalovirus exposure and HLA in healthy donors. The overall study: Out of about 180 million T cells, an earlier analysis found 117 million unique TCR beta sequences in total. Broader study findings: In an earlier analysis, in 540 or so donors, most V segments appeared productive either ~87% or ~30% of the time.

This PCR relied on a set of 60 Vbeta primers and 13 Jbeta primers. Here immunoSEQ multiplex PCR was the method, and the copy in TCRdb shows in-frame clones only, minus some. The data hold 95,000 to 150,000 clones, with approximately 72% observed a single time. The chain couples TRBV10-3 to TRBJ2-3, with D maybe TRBD2 (5 bases). The sample comprised PBMCs. The receptor was isolated from a woman aged 40 to 55 in good health and CMV-seropositive. CDR3 protein: CAISKEGSSGTDTQYF. CDR3 in DNA: TGTGCCATCAGTAAAGAAGGGAGTTCCGGCACAGATACGCAGTATTTT.